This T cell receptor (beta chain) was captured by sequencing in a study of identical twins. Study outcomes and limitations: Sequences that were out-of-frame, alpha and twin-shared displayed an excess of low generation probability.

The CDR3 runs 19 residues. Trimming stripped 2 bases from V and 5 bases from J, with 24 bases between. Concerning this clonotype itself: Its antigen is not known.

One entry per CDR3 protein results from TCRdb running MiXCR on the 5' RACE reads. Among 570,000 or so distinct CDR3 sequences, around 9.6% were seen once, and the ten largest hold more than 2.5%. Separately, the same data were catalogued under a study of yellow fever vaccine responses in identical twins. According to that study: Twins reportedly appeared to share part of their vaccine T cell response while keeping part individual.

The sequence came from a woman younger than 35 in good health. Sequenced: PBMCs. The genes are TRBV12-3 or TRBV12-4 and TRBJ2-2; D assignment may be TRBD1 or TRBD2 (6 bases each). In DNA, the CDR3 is TGTGCCAGCAGTTTACCTCTACGGGGGCTGTCCTACGGAACCGGGGAGCTGTTTTTT. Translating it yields CASSLPLRGLSYGTGELFF.